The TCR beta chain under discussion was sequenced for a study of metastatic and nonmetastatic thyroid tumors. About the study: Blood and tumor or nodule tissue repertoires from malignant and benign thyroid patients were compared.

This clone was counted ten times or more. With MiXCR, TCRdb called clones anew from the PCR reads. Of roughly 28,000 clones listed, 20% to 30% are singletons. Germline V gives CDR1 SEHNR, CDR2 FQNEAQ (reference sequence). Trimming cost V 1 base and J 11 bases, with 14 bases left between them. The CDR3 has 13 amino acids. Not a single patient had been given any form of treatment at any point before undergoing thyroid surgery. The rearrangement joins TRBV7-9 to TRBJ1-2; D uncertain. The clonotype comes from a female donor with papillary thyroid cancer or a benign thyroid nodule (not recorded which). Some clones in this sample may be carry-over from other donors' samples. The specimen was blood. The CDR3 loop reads CASSLDSQRSYTF. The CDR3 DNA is TGTGCCAGCAGCTTAGATTCCCAGAGGTCTTACACCTTC.